The 8 T cell receptor beta chains below come from one sample, sequenced in a study of blood T cell repertoires in COVID-19. The protocol was immunoSEQ multiplex PCR, while the TCRdb copy is restricted to in-frame clones and leaves out a portion. The sample includes about 49,000 clones, 82% of them seen just once. Sequencing was performed on peripheral blood. Receptors were obtained from an older woman with acute or convalescent COVID-19.

This chain links TRBV7-2 with TRBJ2-3, with 8 bases fitting TRBD2. V dropped 0 bases and J dropped 4; count of bases not matched to a gene: 6. CDR3 length: 16 amino acids. From germline, CDR1 is SGHTA and CDR2 FQGNSA. CDR3 protein: CASSLAHAGGPDTQYF. The DNA for the CDR3 is TGTGCCAGCAGCTTAGCGCATGCGGGGGGACCAGATACGCAGTATTTT.

The chain couples TRBV5-1 to TRBJ1-1; 10 nucleotides align to TRBD1. Germline assignment: CDR1 SGHRS and CDR2 YFSETQ. Losses at the gene ends were 4 bases for V and 4 bases for J; bases not matched to a gene: 7. This CDR3 region has 15 residues. The DNA of the CDR3 is TGCGCCAGCAGCCCCTGGACAGGGGGTCGCACTGAAGCTTTCTTT. As protein: CASSPWTGGRTEAFF.

The chain links TRBV7-2 to TRBJ2-1; perhaps TRBD1 as D (5 bases). The CDR3 extends over 15 amino acids. Germline values: CDR1 SGHTA, CDR2 FQGNSA. Trimming removed 1 base from V and 2 bases from J, with 9 bases in between. The CDR3 bases are TGTGCCAGCAGCTTAGACAGGCTACCCTACAATGAGCAGTTCTTC. It translates to CASSLDRLPYNEQFF.

The chain recombines TRBV5-1 with TRBJ1-4; D gene uncertain. The length of the CDR3 is 15 residues. The V end was cut by 4 bases, the J end by 7 bases, with 17 bases between. Per the germline V gene, CDR1 is SGHRS and CDR2 is YFSETQ. The chain's CDR3 is CASSEKAGYGEKLFF. The CDR3 coding sequence is TGCGCCAGCAGCGAAAAGGCAGGCTACGGTGAAAAACTGTTTTTT.

The V and J genes are TRBV9 and TRBJ1-5; no clear D. The CDR3 has 17 residues. Germline V gene lookup returns CDR1 SGDLS and CDR2 YYNGEE. The V end was cut by 3 bases, the J end by 0 bases, with 16 bases between. The CDR3 DNA reads TGTGCCAGCAGCGCGCAACCGGAGGAGTATAGCAATCAGCCCCAGCATTTT. Amino acids: CASSAQPEEYSNQPQHF.

J is TRBJ2-3 and V is TRBV18; 9 bases align to TRBD1. CDR3 length: 14 amino acids. After removal of 2 bases from V and 4 bases from J, the junction contained 1 base not matched to a gene. Germline V gene sequence: CDR1 KGHSH, CDR2 LQKENI. CDR3 in DNA: TGTGCCAGCTCACCAACAGGGGGCTCAGATACGCAGTATTTT. It translates to CASSPTGGSDTQYF.

This chain uses TRBV10-3 with TRBJ2-3; weak D call: TRBD2 (6 bases). Looked up from germline, CDR1 is ENHRY and CDR2 is SYGVKD. CDR3 size: 13 residues. V gave up 6 bases and J gave up 5 bases, with 12 bases separating them. CDR3 amino acids: CAISRVEGDTQYF. The CDR3 region has the DNA TGTGCCATCAGCAGGGTGGAGGGAGATACGCAGTATTTT.

This chain uses TRBV7-2 with TRBJ1-1, with no clear D. V lost 4 bases and J lost 1, with 7 bases in between. Germline V lookup: CDR1 SGHTA, CDR2 FQGNSA. This CDR3 spans 13 amino acids. CDR3 amino acids: CASSSTRNTEAFF. In DNA form, the CDR3 reads TGTGCCAGCAGCTCGACACGGAACACTGAAGCTTTCTTT.